Listed here are 26 T cell receptor beta chains from one sample, sequenced in a study of human T cells and chemical hapten exposure. TCRdb used MiXCR to reprocess the RACE reads, holding one entry per CDR3 protein. The table has 84,000 or so distinct CDR3 sequences, roughly 10% seen once. Indicated time point: patch test 2, 6 weeks after DPC sensitization. Treatment here: therapeutic diphenylcyclopropenone sensitization with weekly scalp DPC. The sequencing here drew on whole blood, taken in connection with sensitization to the hapten diphenylcyclopropenone (DPC). The receptors were gathered from a woman aged 25 to 39 with alopecia areata. Some clones in this sample may be carry-over from other donors' samples.

This clonotype has a count of ten or more. The chain joins TRBV6-1 to TRBJ2-7; D call uncertain. This CDR3 has 11 amino acids. V gave up 7 bases and J gave up 3 bases, with 7 bases separating them. From germline, CDR1 is MNHNS and CDR2 SASEGT. CDR3 loop: CASKDVYEQYF. CDR3 nucleotide sequence: TGTGCCAGCAAGGACGTCTACGAGCAGTACTTC.

This clonotype occurred many times. The J gene is TRBJ2-3, the V gene TRBV18, with 8 bases that match TRBD2. This CDR3 is built from 17 residues. Germline V gives CDR1 KGHSH, CDR2 LQKENI. V was pared by 4 bases and J by 4 bases, with 13 bases of the junction left unmatched. CDR3 sequence reads: CASSLKTSGSHADTQYF. The CDR3 DNA follows: TGTGCCAGCTCACTTAAAACTAGCGGCTCGCATGCAGATACGCAGTATTTT.

This clonotype came up many times. CDR3 loop: CASSLASRLNQPQHF. The DNA for the CDR3 is TGTGCCAGCAGTTTAGCGTCCCGCCTCAATCAGCCCCAGCATTTT. The chain has TRBV28 and TRBJ1-5; D is undetermined. There are 15 residues in the CDR3. Per the germline V gene, CDR1 is MDHEN and CDR2 is SYDVKM. Deletions cut 2 bases from V and 3 bases from J, with 11 bases between.

This clonotype came up many times. The chain carries TRBV2 and TRBJ2-2; TRBD2 agrees at 9 bases. The J segment lost 6 bases and the V segment lost 7 bases, leaving 9 bases of the junction unmatched. CDR1 and CDR2 from the germline V gene are SNHLY and FYNNEI. There are 15 residues in the CDR3. The CDR3 DNA reads as TGTGCCAGCAAGCCTAGCGGGATGAGGGCCGGGGAGCTGTTTTTT. It translates to CASKPSGMRAGELFF.

This clonotype was found many times. The V and J genes are TRBV11-2 and TRBJ2-5; either TRBD1 or TRBD2 may supply D (5 bases each). The CDR3 is 13 amino acids. Germline values: CDR1 SGHAT, CDR2 FQNNGV. Trimming removed 5 bases from V and 5 bases from J, with 12 bases in between. The CDR3 loop is CASSTGLKETQYF. CDR3 nucleotides: TGTGCCAGCAGCACAGGACTGAAGGAGACCCAGTACTTC.

CDR3 bases: TGTGCCAGCGCCAACAGGGTTCTCGAGACCCAGTACTTC. It translates to CASANRVLETQYF. This chain joins TRBV28 and TRBJ2-5; D may be TRBD1 (6 bases). CDR3 length equals 13 residues. Trimming pared 8 bases from V and 5 bases from J, leaving 15 bases between. Germline V gene data show CDR1 as MDHEN and CDR2 as SYDVKM.

The sample holds many counts of this clonotype. The chain couples TRBV9 to TRBJ1-4, with TRBD1 as a possible D gene (5 bases). V gave up 3 bases and J gave up 8 bases, with 17 bases separating them. Germline V gene data show CDR1 as SGDLS and CDR2 as YYNGEE. The CDR3 is 15 amino acids. This CDR3 reads CASSGGTQGEEKLFF. CDR3 nucleotides: TGTGCCAGCAGCGGAGGAACCCAAGGGGAGGAAAAACTGTTTTTT.

This clonotype was found many times. V usage is TRBV2 and J usage is TRBJ2-2, with 11 bases fitting TRBD1. The CDR3 totals 14 residues. J lost 8 bases, V lost 9 bases, and 8 bases had no gene match. Germline V gene sequence: CDR1 SNHLY, CDR2 FYNNEI. The CDR3 loop reads CAREGQGARGELFF. In DNA form, the CDR3 reads TGTGCCAGAGAAGGACAGGGGGCGAGAGGGGAGCTGTTTTTT.

This clonotype has a handful of counts. The V call is TRBV4-3, the J call TRBJ1-2; 9 nucleotides match TRBD1. This CDR3 comprises 15 residues. The trim removed 0 bases at V and 4 bases at J, leaving 3 bases unmatched. The V gene's germline CDR1 is LGHNA and CDR2 YSLEER. The CDR3: CASSQEPTGGYGYTF. The CDR3 bases are TGCGCCAGCAGCCAAGAACCGACAGGGGGCTATGGCTACACCTTC.

This clonotype was counted a few times. V gene TRBV7-2 combines with J gene TRBJ1-2, with D possibly matching TRBD1 (6 bases). The CDR3 contains 11 residues. V gave up 4 bases and J gave up 8 bases, with 8 bases separating them. CDR1 and CDR2 (germline): SGHTA, FQGNSA. CDR3 bases: TGTGCCAGCAGCTCGCAGGGGGGCTACACCTTC. Its translation is CASSSQGGYTF.

This clonotype was seen at least ten times. The chain employs TRBV28 and TRBJ2-3, with no clear D. V lost 7 bases to trimming and J lost 4 bases, with 21 bases between them. Germline V gene sequence: CDR1 MDHEN, CDR2 SYDVKM. The CDR3 length is 16 residues. The CDR3 nucleotides are TGTGCCAGCAACCCCACCGGGCCTCAACGGGCAGATACGCAGTATTTT. This codes for CASNPTGPQRADTQYF.

This clonotype came up many times. The chain uses TRBV20-1 and TRBJ1-2; TRBD1 agrees at 7 bases. Germline values: CDR1 DFQATT, CDR2 SNEGSKA (reference sequence). The CDR3 has 16 residues. The junction had 12 bases not matched to a gene; V was cut back by 1 base and J by 4 bases. For the CDR3, the DNA is TGCAGTGCTAGAGGGGTGGAACAGGGGTTTATCTATGGCTACACCTTC. It codes for CSARGVEQGFIYGYTF.

This clonotype was detected ten times or more. The V gene is TRBV7-9, the J gene TRBJ2-1, with D possibly being TRBD1 (5 bases). Germline V gene sequence: CDR1 SEHNR, CDR2 FQNEAQ (reference sequence). CDR3 length: 15 amino acids. V gave up 5 bases and J gave up 2 bases, with 13 bases separating them. The CDR3 sequence is CASSQGQTAYNEQFF. CDR3 DNA sequence: TGTGCCAGCAGCCAAGGACAAACCGCCTACAATGAGCAGTTCTTC. The full variable domain, completed using reference TRBV7-9 and TRBJ2-1, is DTGVSQNPRHKITKRGQNVTFRCDPISEHNRLYWYRQTLGQGPEFLTYFQNEAQLEKSRLLSDRFSAERPKGSFSTLEIQRTEQGDSAMYLCASSQGQTAYNEQFFGPGTRLTVL.

This clonotype was seen ten or more times. This sequence joins TRBV5-6 and TRBJ1-5; D perhaps matches TRBD1 (5 bases). The germline V and J ends were trimmed by 1 base and 1 base, with 9 bases remaining between them. The CDR3 extends over 15 amino acids. Germline V gene sequence: CDR1 SGHDT, CDR2 YYEEEE. CDR3 sequence (DNA): TGTGCCAGCAGCTTGTGGGGGGTCAGCAATCAGCCCCAGCATTTT. It yields the protein CASSLWGVSNQPQHF.

The chain combines TRBV10-3 with TRBJ2-7; D is unresolved. Trimming pared 0 bases from V and 2 bases from J, leaving 5 bases between. The CDR3 covers 13 residues. Germline assignment: CDR1 ENHRY and CDR2 SYGVKD. The CDR3 spells CAISESQAYEQYF. In DNA, the CDR3 is TGTGCCATCAGTGAGTCACAAGCCTACGAGCAGTACTTC.

This clonotype was seen ten or more times. One junction end does not reproduce the germline sequence, and a read error may be involved. The chain joins TRBV18 to TRBJ2-1, with 12 bases lining up with TRBD1. The CDR3 runs 18 residues. Germline lookup yields CDR1 KGHSH and CDR2 LQKENI. The CDR3 nucleotides are TGTGCCAGCTCACCCCCTTTGGGGACAGGGGGCTCCCACAATGAGCAGTTCTTC. Its protein is CASSPPLGTGGSHNEQFF.

This clonotype was counted ten times or more. The rearrangement joins TRBV6-2 or TRBV6-3 to TRBJ2-2, with D tentatively TRBD1 (6 bases). The CDR3 has 16 amino acids. Germline CDR1 is MNHEY and CDR2 is SVGEGT. Trimming shortened V by 4 bases and J by 4 bases, and 16 bases separated the two germline ends. As DNA, the CDR3 is TGTGCCAGCAGTTCCCCAACCGGACAGCCCACCGGGGAGCTGTTTTTT. Protein product: CASSSPTGQPTGELFF.

This clonotype was counted many times. V and J are TRBV3-1 and TRBJ2-1, with D maybe TRBD1 (6 bases). The CDR3 sequence is 17 residues long. Germline CDR1 LGHDT, CDR2 YNNKEL (reference sequence). V was trimmed by 1 base and J by 2 bases, leaving 15 bases between them. The chain's CDR3 is CASSQVGRGNTYNEQFF. CDR3 bases: TGTGCCAGCAGCCAAGTTGGAAGGGGGAACACCTACAATGAGCAGTTCTTC.

This clonotype was detected ten times or more. V usage is TRBV7-3 and J usage is TRBJ2-3; 7 nucleotides line up with TRBD2. The J segment lost 8 bases and the V segment lost 2 bases, leaving 4 bases of the junction unmatched. This CDR3 is 13 amino acids long. The germline V gene encodes CDR1 SGHTA and CDR2 FQGTGA. The DNA for the CDR3 is TGTGCCAGCAGCTTAGCGGGAGAGGGTACGCAGTATTTT. This gives the protein CASSLAGEGTQYF.

This clonotype was seen only a few times. The chain joins TRBV3-1 to TRBJ1-4; D gene ambiguous. The V end lost 5 bases, the J end lost 11 bases, and 9 bases lay between the germline ends. Germline CDR1 LGHDT, CDR2 YNNKEL (reference sequence). This CDR3 comprises 11 residues. The CDR3 nucleotides read TGTGCCAGCAGCTTAGAACGGAAACTGTTTTTT. As protein: CASSLERKLFF.

The chain uses TRBV11-2 and TRBJ2-7, with D maybe TRBD1 (6 bases). The CDR3 covers 15 residues. Trimming removed 4 bases from V and 3 bases from J, with 16 bases in between. Germline V gene sequence: CDR1 SGHAT, CDR2 FQNNGV. The CDR3 nucleotides read TGTGCCAGCAGCTCCCTCGGGACACCGAGCTACGAGCAGTACTTC. The encoded protein is CASSSLGTPSYEQYF.

V gene TRBV9 combines with J gene TRBJ1-4, with D hard to call. The V end was cut by 0 bases, the J end by 7 bases, with 13 bases between. This CDR3 is built from 15 residues. The germline gives CDR1 SGDLS, CDR2 YYNGEE. The CDR3 DNA follows: TGTGCCAGCAGCGTAGAAGGGTGGTCAAGTGAAAAACTGTTTTTT. Amino acid sequence: CASSVEGWSSEKLFF. The full variable domain, rest sourced from reference TRBV9 and TRBJ1-4, is DSGVTQTPKHLITATGQRVTLRCSPRSGDLSVYWYQQSLDQGLQFLIQYYNGEERAKGNILERFSAQQFPDLHSELNLSSLELGDSALYFCASSVEGWSSEKLFFGSGTQLSVL.

The sample holds a few counts of this clonotype. The junction shows a germline mismatch at one end, possibly a read error. This chain joins TRBV29-1 and TRBJ2-2; D is uncertain. CDR1 and CDR2 (germline): SQVTM, ANQGSEA. The CDR3 contains 10 residues. The DNA for the CDR3 is TGCAGCGTTGACACGGGGGAGCTGTTTTTT. This encodes CSVDTGELFF.

This clonotype appeared a few times. The chain combines TRBV10-2 with TRBJ1-6, with 10 bases aligning to TRBD1. After removal of 5 bases from V and 10 bases from J, the junction contained 5 bases not matched to a gene. The germline CDR1 and CDR2 sequences are WSHSY and SAAADI. CDR3 length: 14 amino acids. CDR3 protein: CASSLTGGRSPLHF. The CDR3 coding sequence is TGCGCCAGCAGTTTGACAGGGGGCCGATCACCCCTCCACTTT.

This clonotype has a count of ten or more. This chain links TRBV30 with TRBJ1-1, with D possibly TRBD1 on 5 matching bases. Trimming removed 2 bases from V and 10 bases from J, with 17 bases in between. The CDR3 consists of 13 residues. Germline-derived CDR1 and CDR2 are GTSNPN and SVGIG (reference sequence). For the CDR3, the DNA is TGTGCCTGGAGTAGGGCAGGTTGGGGACTAGCTTTCTTT. Its translation is CAWSRAGWGLAFF.

This rearrangement joins TRBV28 to TRBJ2-1; D assignment may be TRBD1 or TRBD2 (6 bases each). This CDR3 spans 14 amino acids. The ends were cut back, 3 bases at V and 3 bases at J, with 9 bases in the middle. Germline V CDR1 and CDR2: MDHEN, SYDVKM. The CDR3 nucleotides read TGTGCCAGCAGTTTCCGGGGGCACTACAATGAGCAGTTCTTC. Its translation is CASSFRGHYNEQFF.